This T cell receptor beta chain was sequenced during a study of cytomegalovirus exposure and HLA in healthy donors. Study details: The study's early data release held roughly 91 million unique TCRs from HLA-typed donors.

Whole-study results and caveats: Per a prior analysis, the majority of TCR beta V segments were productive roughly 90% or roughly 30% of the time.

Comments on this clone: Its antigen is as yet unknown.

Vbeta (60) and Jbeta (13) primers were used in the PCR. TCRdb's table, derived via immunoSEQ multiplex PCR, lists solely in-frame clones and lacks some. Found here are 160,000 or so clones, approximately 70% of them singletons; the top ten hold 4% to 5%. The CDR3 loop spans 13 amino acids. V lost 3 bases to trimming and J lost 2 bases, with 6 bases between them. The germline V gene has CDR1 SGHTA and CDR2 FQGTGA. This TCR came from a man between 18 and 29 years old in good health and CMV-seropositive. Sequenced: PBMCs. The chain is built from TRBV7-3 and TRBJ2-3; no firm D call. Here the CDR3 DNA reads TGTGCCAGCAGCTTCACTGACACAGATACGCAGTATTTT. Translated: CASSFTDTDTQYF.